Listed here are 8 T cell receptor beta chains from one sample, sequenced in a study of Ad26.COV2.S vaccination and SARS-CoV-2 variants. Generated by immunoSEQ multiplex PCR, the TCRdb table keeps only in-frame clones and is missing some. The table includes about 450,000 clones, roughly 89% detected once. As for treatment: roughly 19 received Ad26.COV2.S at low or high dose, single or two shots; five or six received placebo; per-sample allocation not given. Specimens were obtained on day 63 following the first vaccine or placebo injection. Sequenced here: peripheral blood, sampled in a trial of Ad26.COV2.S vaccine versus placebo. The receptor source for this set is a person aged 18-65 years who received the Ad26.COV2.S COVID-19 vaccine or a placebo.

Remarks on this clone: Other nucleotide sequences from this sample produce the same CDR3. The rearrangement links TRBV5-4 to TRBJ2-3; D remains unclear. CDR3 length: 13 amino acids. Germline CDR1 is SGHNT and CDR2 is YYREEE (reference sequence). Trimming shortened V by 0 bases and J by 1 base, and 3 bases separated the two germline ends. CDR3 sequence (DNA): TGTGCCAGCAGCTTGGCCGGCACAGATACGCAGTATTTT. This sequence encodes CASSLAGTDTQYF.

The rearrangement joins TRBV15 to TRBJ1-6; D is undetermined. Between the trimmed V and J ends, which lost 0 bases and 7 bases, there was a span of 10 bases. The germline CDR1 and CDR2 sequences are LNHNV and YYDKDF (reference sequence). The CDR3 has 15 amino acids. The CDR3 sequence is CATSRDSVENSPLHF. The CDR3 bases are TGTGCCACCAGCAGAGATTCTGTGGAAAATTCACCCCTCCACTTT.

This chain connects TRBV19 to TRBJ1-2; D gene unclear. The CDR3 extends over 14 amino acids. The germline gives CDR1 LNHDA, CDR2 SQIVND (reference sequence). The V gene lost 1 base and the J gene lost 5 bases, with 11 bases spanning the gap. The CDR3 loop is CASSIAGFGYGYTF. In DNA, the CDR3 is TGTGCCAGTAGTATAGCGGGGTTCGGGTATGGCTACACCTTC.

CDR3 sequence: CAWRRTGGETQYF. CDR3 DNA sequence: TGTGCCTGGAGGCGGACAGGAGGGGAGACCCAGTACTTC. The chain combines TRBV30 with TRBJ2-5; a possible D gene is TRBD1 (7 bases). Trimming pared 3 bases from V and 5 bases from J, leaving 13 bases between. Germline V CDR1 and CDR2: GTSNPN, SVGIG (reference sequence). This CDR3 contains 13 residues.

The genes are TRBV6-5 and TRBJ2-7; D is ambiguous. Germline loops: CDR1 MNHEY, CDR2 SVGAGI. The CDR3 has 12 amino acids. Trimming left V 6 bases short and J 4 bases short, with 10 bases between. CDR3: CASRNPPYEQYV. The CDR3 nucleotides read TGTGCCAGCAGAAACCCCCCGTACGAGCAGTACGTC.

This chain uses TRBV5-1 with TRBJ2-2; D gene ambiguous. Germline CDR1 reads SGHRS; CDR2 reads YFSETQ. Trimming cost V 6 bases and J 0 bases, with 9 bases left between them. The CDR3 runs to 14 residues. CDR3 loop: CASNPTSNTGELFF. The CDR3, as DNA: TGCGCCAGCAATCCCACCTCGAACACCGGGGAGCTGTTTTTT.

This chain links TRBV2 with TRBJ1-5; tentative D call: TRBD1 (5 bases). The CDR3 covers 14 residues. Germline V gene lookup returns CDR1 SNHLY and CDR2 FYNNEI. V gave up 6 bases and J gave up 5 bases, with 14 bases separating them. The CDR3 region has the DNA TGTGCCAGCAGAGACGGCAGGGTGGATCAGCCCCAGCATTTT. This gives the protein CASRDGRVDQPQHF. Drawing the rest from reference TRBV2 and TRBJ1-5, the complete variable domain is EPEVTQTPSHQVTQMGQEVILRCVPISNHLYFYWYRQILGQKVEFLVSFYNNEISEKSEIFDDQFSVERPDGSNFTLKIRSTKLEDSAMYFCASRDGRVDQPQHFGDGTRLSIL.

This chain uses TRBV6-1 with TRBJ2-7; the D gene is possibly TRBD1 (5 bases). The CDR3 is 15 residues long. Germline V gives CDR1 MNHNS, CDR2 SASEGT. Trimming took 3 bases from V and 4 from J, leaving 16 bases between them. In DNA form, the CDR3 reads TGTGCCAGCAGTGATTGGGCAGGGAATGTGTACGAGCAGTACTTC. It codes for CASSDWAGNVYEQYF.